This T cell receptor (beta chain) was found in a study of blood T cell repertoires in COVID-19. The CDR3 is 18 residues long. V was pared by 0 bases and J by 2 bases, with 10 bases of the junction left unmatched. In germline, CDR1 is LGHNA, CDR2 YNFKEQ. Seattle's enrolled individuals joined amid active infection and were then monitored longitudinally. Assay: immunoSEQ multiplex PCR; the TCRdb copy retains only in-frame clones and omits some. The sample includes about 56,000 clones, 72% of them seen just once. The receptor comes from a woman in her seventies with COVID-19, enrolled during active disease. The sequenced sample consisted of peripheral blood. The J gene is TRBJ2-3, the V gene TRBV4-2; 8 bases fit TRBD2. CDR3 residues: CASSQDRGTRRPTDTQYF. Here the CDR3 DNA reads TGTGCCAGCAGCCAAGATCGAGGGACTAGGAGACCCACAGATACGCAGTATTTT.